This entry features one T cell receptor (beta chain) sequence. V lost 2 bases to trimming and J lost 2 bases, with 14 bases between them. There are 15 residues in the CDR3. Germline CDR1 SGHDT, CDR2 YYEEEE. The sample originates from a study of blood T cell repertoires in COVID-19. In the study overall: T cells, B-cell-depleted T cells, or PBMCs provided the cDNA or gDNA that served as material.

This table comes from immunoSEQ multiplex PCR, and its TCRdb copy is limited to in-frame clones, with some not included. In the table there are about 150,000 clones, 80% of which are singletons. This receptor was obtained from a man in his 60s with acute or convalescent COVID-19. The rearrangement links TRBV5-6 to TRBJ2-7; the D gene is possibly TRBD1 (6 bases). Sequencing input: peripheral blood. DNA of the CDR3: TGTGCCAGCAGCTTCACCGGGACATCAACCTACGAGCAGTACTTC. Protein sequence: CASSFTGTSTYEQYF.